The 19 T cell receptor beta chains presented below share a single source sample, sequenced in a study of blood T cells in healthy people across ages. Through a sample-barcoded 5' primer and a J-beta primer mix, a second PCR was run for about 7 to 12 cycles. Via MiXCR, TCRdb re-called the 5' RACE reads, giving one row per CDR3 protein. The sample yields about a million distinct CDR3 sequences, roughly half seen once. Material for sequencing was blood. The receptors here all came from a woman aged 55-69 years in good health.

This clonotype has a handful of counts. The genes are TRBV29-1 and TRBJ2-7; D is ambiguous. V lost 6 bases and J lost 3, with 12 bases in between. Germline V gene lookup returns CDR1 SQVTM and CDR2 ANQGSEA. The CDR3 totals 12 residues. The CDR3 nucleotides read TGCAGCGTCGCGGACCTCTTCTACGAGCAGTACTTC. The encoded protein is CSVADLFYEQYF.

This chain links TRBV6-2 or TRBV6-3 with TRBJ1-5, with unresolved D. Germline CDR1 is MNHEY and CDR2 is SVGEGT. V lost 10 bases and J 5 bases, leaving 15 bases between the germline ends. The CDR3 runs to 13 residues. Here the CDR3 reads CAIKRGNDQPQHF. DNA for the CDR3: TGTGCCATCAAGCGGGGAAATGATCAGCCCCAGCATTTT.

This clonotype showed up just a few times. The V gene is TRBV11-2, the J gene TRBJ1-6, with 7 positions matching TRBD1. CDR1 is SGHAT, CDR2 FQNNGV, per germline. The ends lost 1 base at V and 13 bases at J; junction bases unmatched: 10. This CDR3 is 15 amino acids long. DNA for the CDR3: TGTGCCAGCAGCTTAGCCACAGGGGATCGCTCGCCCCTCCACTTT. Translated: CASSLATGDRSPLHF.

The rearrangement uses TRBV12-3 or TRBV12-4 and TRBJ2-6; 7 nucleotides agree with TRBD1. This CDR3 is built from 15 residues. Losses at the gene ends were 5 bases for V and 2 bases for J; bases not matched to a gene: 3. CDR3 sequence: CASSPDRTGANVLTF. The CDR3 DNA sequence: TGTGCCAGCAGTCCGGACAGGACTGGGGCCAACGTCCTGACTTTC.

Here the CDR3 DNA reads TGTGCCAGCAGTGGGGGACGATTCCAGCCCCAGCATTTT. Its translation is CASSGGRFQPQHF. The rearrangement uses TRBV12-3 or TRBV12-4 and TRBJ1-5, with D possibly matching TRBD1 (5 bases). The CDR3 totals 13 residues. V dropped 5 bases and J dropped 7 bases, with 12 bases sitting between them.

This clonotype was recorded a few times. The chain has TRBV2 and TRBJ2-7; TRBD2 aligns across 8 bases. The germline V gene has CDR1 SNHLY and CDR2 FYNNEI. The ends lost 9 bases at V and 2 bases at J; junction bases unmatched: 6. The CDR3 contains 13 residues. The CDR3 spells CARRTAGAYEQYF. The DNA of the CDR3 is TGTGCCAGAAGAACAGCGGGGGCCTACGAGCAGTACTTC.

CDR3 DNA sequence: TGTGCCACCAGCAGGCCAGACAGGAAGAGCTCCTACGAGCAGTACTTC. Translating it yields CATSRPDRKSSYEQYF. The chain recombines TRBV15 with TRBJ2-7; D possibly corresponds to TRBD1 (6 bases). CDR3 size: 16 residues. CDR1 and CDR2 from the germline V gene are LNHNV and YYDKDF (reference sequence). Trimming removed 3 bases at V and 0 bases at J, with 15 bases between.

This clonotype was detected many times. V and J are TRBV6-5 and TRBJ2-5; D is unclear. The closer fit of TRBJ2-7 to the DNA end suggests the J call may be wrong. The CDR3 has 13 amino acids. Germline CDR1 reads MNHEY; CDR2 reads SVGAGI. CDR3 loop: CASSEARGDEQYF. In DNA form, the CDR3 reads TGTGCCAGCAGTGAGGCTCGAGGTGACGAGCAGTACTTC.

Here the CDR3 DNA reads TGTGCCAGCAGCTCAACAATGGGACAGGCGTCGCAGTATTTT. The encoded protein is CASSSTMGQASQYF. The rearrangement joins TRBV13 to TRBJ2-3, with 8 bases lining up with TRBD1. The trim removed 4 bases at V and 10 bases at J, leaving 10 bases unmatched. This CDR3 contains 14 residues. Germline V CDR1 and CDR2: PRHDT, FYEKMQ (reference sequence). Drawing the rest from reference TRBV13 and TRBJ2-3, the complete variable domain is AAGVIQSPRHLIKEKRETATLKCYPIPRHDTVYWYQQGPGQDPQFLISFYEKMQSDKGSIPDRFSAQQFSDYHSELNMSSLELGDSALYFCASSSTMGQASQYFGPGTRLTVL.

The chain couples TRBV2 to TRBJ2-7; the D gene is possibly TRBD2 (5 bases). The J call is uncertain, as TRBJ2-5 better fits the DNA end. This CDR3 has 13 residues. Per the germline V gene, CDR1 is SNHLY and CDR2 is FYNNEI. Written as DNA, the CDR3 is TGTGCCAGCAGTCGGACTGATTGGGGGACCCAGTACTTC. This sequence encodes CASSRTDWGTQYF.

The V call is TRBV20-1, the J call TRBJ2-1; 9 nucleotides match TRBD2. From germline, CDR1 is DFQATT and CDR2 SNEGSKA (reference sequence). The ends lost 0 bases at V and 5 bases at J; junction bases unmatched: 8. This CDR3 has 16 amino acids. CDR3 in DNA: TGCAGTGCTAGAGACCTTAGCGGGAGTACGAACAATGAGCAGTTCTTC. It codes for CSARDLSGSTNNEQFF.

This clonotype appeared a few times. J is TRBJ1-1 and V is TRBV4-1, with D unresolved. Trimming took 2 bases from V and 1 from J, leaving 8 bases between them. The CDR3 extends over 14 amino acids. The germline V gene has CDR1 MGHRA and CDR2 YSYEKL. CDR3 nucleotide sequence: TGCGCCAGCAGCCAATTAGCCGGGAACACTGAAGCTTTCTTT. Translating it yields CASSQLAGNTEAFF.

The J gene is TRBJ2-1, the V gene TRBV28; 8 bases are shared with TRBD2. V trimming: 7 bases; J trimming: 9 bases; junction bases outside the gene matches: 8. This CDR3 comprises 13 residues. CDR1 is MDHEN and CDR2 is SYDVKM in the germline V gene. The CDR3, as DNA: TGTGCCAGCAAGACTAGCGCATGGGGTGAGCAGTTCTTC. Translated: CASKTSAWGEQFF.

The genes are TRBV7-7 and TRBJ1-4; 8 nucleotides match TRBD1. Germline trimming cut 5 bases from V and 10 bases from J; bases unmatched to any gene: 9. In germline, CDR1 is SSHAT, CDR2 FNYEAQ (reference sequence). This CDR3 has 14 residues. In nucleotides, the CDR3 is TGTGCCAGCAGCCCAGACAGGGGAAGTGGAAAACTGTTTTTT. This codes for CASSPDRGSGKLFF.

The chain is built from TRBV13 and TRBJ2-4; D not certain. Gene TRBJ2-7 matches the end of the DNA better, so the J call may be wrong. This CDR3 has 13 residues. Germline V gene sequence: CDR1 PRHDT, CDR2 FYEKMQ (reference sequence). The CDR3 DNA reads TGTGCCAGCAGCTTAGTATCCGAGGCCGAGCAGTACTTC. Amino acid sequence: CASSLVSEAEQYF.

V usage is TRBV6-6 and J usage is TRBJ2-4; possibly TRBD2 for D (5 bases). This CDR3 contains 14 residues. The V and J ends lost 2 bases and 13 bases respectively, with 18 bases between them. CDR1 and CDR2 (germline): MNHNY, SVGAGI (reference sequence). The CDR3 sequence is CASSYRGGSYTQYF. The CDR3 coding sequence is TGTGCCAGCAGTTACCGGGGTGGTAGCTATACCCAGTACTTC.

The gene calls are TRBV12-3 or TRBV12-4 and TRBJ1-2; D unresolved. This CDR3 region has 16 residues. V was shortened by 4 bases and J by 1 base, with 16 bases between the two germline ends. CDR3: CASSYRVAGLNYGYTF. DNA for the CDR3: TGTGCCAGCAGTTACCGGGTGGCAGGACTTAACTATGGCTACACCTTC.

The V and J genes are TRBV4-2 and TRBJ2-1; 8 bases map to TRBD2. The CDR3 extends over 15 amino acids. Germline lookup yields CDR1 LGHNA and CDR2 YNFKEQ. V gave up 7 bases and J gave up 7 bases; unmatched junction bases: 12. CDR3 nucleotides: TGTGCCAGCAATCTGGGGGCTAGCGGGTCTAATGAGCAGTTCTTC. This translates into CASNLGASGSNEQFF.

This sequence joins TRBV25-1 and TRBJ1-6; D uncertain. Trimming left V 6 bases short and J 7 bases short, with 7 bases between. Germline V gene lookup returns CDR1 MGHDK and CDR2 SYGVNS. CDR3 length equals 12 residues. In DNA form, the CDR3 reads TGTGCCAGCAGGGACGGGAATTCACCCCTCCACTTT. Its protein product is CASRDGNSPLHF.